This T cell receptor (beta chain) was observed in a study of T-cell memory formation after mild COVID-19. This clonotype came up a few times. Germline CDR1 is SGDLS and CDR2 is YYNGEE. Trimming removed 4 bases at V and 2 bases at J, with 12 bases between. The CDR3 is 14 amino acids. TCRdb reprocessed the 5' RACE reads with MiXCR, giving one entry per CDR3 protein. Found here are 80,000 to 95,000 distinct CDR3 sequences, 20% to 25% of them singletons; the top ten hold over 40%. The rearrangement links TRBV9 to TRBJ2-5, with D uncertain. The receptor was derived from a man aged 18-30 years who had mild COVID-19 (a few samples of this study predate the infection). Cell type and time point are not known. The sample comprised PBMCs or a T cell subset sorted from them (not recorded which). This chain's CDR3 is CASSPRGGQETQYF. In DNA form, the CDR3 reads TGTGCCAGCAGCCCCCGAGGCGGACAAGAGACCCAGTACTTC.